This is a list of T cell receptor beta chains from one sample in a study of glioma-infiltrating T cells. One entry per CDR3 protein, called by TCRdb with MiXCR from the multiplex PCR reads. The table records approximately 110,000 distinct CDR3 sequences, 20% to 25% of them present only once. Sequences were obtained from glioma tissue, nonneoplastic brain tissue, or PBMCs (not recorded which). The receptors stem from a human donor with low-grade glioma or glioblastoma, undergoing nonglioma brain surgery, or in good health (not recorded which). The CDR3 runs from the conserved cysteine through the conserved F or W. The D gene is left open where the match is weak. Size is stated for part of the rows, as once, few or many counts, or as a class when the clone is expanded.

J	V	D	size	CDR3	DNA
TRBJ2-1	TRBV24-1	-	many	CATARVGRDEQFF	TGTGCCACCGCCCGGGTGGGGCGTGATGAGCAGTTCTTC
TRBJ1-1	TRBV20-1	-	many	CSAIRTEAFF	TGCAGTGCGATAAGGACTGAAGCTTTCTTT
TRBJ2-4	TRBV29-1	-	-	CSVEDRRGVAKNIQYF	TGCAGCGTTGAAGATCGAAGAGGGGTAGCCAAAAACATTCAGTACTTC
TRBJ2-3	TRBV28	TRBD2	many	CASSAALAGVADTQYF	TGTGCCAGCAGTGCCGCACTAGCGGGAGTCGCAGATACGCAGTATTTT
TRBJ2-5	TRBV4-2	-	many	CASSQDHSGPQETQYF	TGTGCCAGCAGCCAAGATCACAGCGGGCCTCAAGAGACCCAGTACTTC
TRBJ2-7	TRBV4-1	-	once	CVSSQMGGDEQYF	TGCGTTAGCAGCCAAATGGGTGGAGACGAGCAGTACTTC
TRBJ1-2	TRBV7-2	-	many	CASSLGPYGYTF	TGTGCCAGCAGCTTAGGACCCTATGGCTACACCTTC
TRBJ2-3	TRBV12-3/TRBV12-4	-	many	CASGLTGLGDTQYF	TGTGCCAGCGGATTGACAGGCTTGGGAGATACGCAGTATTTT
TRBJ2-1	TRBV4-2	TRBD2	few	CASSQDHRSGGPNEQFF	TGTGCCAGCAGCCAAGATCACCGTTCGGGAGGGCCGAATGAGCAGTTCTTC
TRBJ2-7	TRBV6-1	TRBD1	many	CASSPNTGTGAYEQYF	TGTGCCAGCAGTCCTAACACCGGGACAGGAGCCTACGAGCAGTACTTC
TRBJ2-3	TRBV5-6	TRBD2	-	CASSLSLAGVQDTQYF	TGTGCCAGCAGCTTGTCCCTAGCGGGGGTTCAAGATACGCAGTATTTT
TRBJ1-1	TRBV5-1	-	many	CASSLGATGNTEAFF	TGCGCCAGCAGCTTGGGGGCGACAGGGAACACTGAAGCTTTCTTT
TRBJ2-1	TRBV6-2/TRBV6-3	TRBD2	many	CASSTSRAGGDYNEQFF	TGTGCCAGCAGTACCTCCAGAGCGGGAGGAGATTACAATGAGCAGTTCTTC
TRBJ2-1	TRBV29-1	-	few	CSGERGEQFF	TGCAGCGGTGAAAGGGGTGAGCAGTTCTTC
TRBJ2-3	TRBV15	-	many	CATSREAGSTDTQYF	TGTGCCACCAGCAGAGAAGCGGGCAGCACAGATACGCAGTATTTT
TRBJ2-1	TRBV3-1	-	many	CASSQDFVGEQFF	TGTGCCAGCAGCCAAGATTTTGTGGGTGAGCAGTTCTTC
TRBJ2-7	TRBV29-1	TRBD2	-	CRVSTSGSYEQYF	TGCAGAGTTTCGACTAGCGGATCCTACGAGCAGTACTTC
TRBJ2-3	TRBV20-1	-	many	CSAREVTNTDTQYF	TGCAGTGCTAGAGAAGTTACTAACACAGATACGCAGTATTTT
TRBJ1-1	TRBV20-1	-	many	CSARGSQAEAFF	TGCAGTGCTAGAGGCTCTCAGGCAGAAGCTTTCTTT
TRBJ2-7	TRBV2	TRBD1	many	CASSSDRGSDEQYF	TGTGCCAGCAGTTCTGACAGGGGTTCTGACGAGCAGTACTTC